This T cell receptor beta chain was captured in a study of T cell responses to AZD1222 COVID-19 vaccine. Study as a whole: Second-dose schedules of about 4 or about 12 weeks were combined. The study, taken as a whole, reports: Elevations in Spike-specific TCR breadth and depth followed administration of two AZD1222 doses. Donors were largely white British and mainly female; clonal diversity was possibly underestimated. The number of AZD1222 recipients seropositive at baseline was only five to seven.

As for this clone: What it recognizes is unknown.

Only in-frame clones appear in the TCRdb table, and some are missing; sequencing was by immunoSEQ multiplex PCR. Here the sample spans 150,000 or so clones, 93% being singletons. The specimen was peripheral blood, collected on day 0 of AZD1222 vaccination. This TCR was recovered from an adult in good health.

The CDR3 DNA reads TGTGCCAGCAGTTTTGGGCTCCCAGGACCCTACGAGCAGTACTTC. Translation: CASSFGLPGPYEQYF. The chain links TRBV27 to TRBJ2-7; D unclear. The ends were cut back, 3 bases at V and 2 bases at J, with 14 bases in the middle. The CDR3 totals 15 residues. Germline CDR1 and CDR2: MNHEY and SMNVEV (reference sequence).